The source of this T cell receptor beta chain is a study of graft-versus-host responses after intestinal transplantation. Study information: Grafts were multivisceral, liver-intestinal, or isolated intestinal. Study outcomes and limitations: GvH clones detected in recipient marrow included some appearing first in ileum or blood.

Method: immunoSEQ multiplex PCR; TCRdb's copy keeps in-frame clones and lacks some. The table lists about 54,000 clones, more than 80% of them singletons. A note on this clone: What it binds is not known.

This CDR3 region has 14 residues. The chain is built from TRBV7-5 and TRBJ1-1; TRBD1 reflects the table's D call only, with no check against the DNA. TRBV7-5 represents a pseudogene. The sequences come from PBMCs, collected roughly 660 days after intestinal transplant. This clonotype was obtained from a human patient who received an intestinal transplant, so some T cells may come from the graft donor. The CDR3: CVRSTPGQGSEAFF. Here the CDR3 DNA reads TGTGTCAGAAGCACGCCGGGACAGGGGTCTGAAGCTTTCTTT.